The clone carrying this T cell receptor beta chain was detected many times. The antigen remains unidentified. Trimming shortened V by 5 bases and J by 4 bases, and 18 bases separated the two germline ends. Germline loops: CDR1 SGHNT, CDR2 YYREEE (reference sequence). This CDR3 comprises 16 residues. The data belong to a study of T cells after yellow fever vaccination. General study results and limits: Reappearing after the booster were most of the clones from primary vaccination (less than 97% CD4, 88% CD8).

TCRdb fed the 5' RACE reads into MiXCR, producing one record per CDR3 protein. The table has over 150,000 distinct CDR3 sequences, 5.5% to 7.5% seen once. Here the sequenced sample was CD4+ T cells sorted from PBMCs, taken about 5 days after the first yellow fever vaccination. The chain combines TRBV5-4 with TRBJ2-2; D possibly corresponds to TRBD1 (6 bases). The receptor was derived from a man younger than 35 who received the YFV17D yellow fever vaccine. As DNA, the CDR3 is TGTGCCAGCAGTCGTACAGGGTCGGGAATCACCGGGGAGCTGTTTTTT. Translating it yields CASSRTGSGITGELFF.